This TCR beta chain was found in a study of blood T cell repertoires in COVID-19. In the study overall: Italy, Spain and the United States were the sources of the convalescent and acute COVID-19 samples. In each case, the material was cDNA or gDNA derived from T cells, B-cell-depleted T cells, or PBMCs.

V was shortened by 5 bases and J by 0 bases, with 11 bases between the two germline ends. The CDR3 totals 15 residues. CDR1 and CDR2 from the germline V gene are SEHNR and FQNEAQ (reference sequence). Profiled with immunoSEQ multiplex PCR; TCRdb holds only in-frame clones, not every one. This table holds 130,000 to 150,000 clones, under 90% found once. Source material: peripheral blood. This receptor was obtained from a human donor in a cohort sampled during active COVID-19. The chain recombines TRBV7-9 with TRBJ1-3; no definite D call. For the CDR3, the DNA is TGTGCCAGCAGCCGACTGCTCCCCTCTGGAAACACCATATATTTT. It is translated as CASSRLLPSGNTIYF.